Following are 2 T cell receptor beta chains from one sample sequenced in a study of PD-1 blockade in mismatch repair-deficient tumors. The protocol was immunoSEQ multiplex PCR, while the TCRdb copy is restricted to in-frame clones and leaves out a portion. The table shows roughly 14,000 clones, with roughly 84% occurring only once. Regarding time point: roughly 10-day in vitro stimulation with candidate neoantigen peptide 4. What these receptors recognize is not known. Sequenced material: cells cultured in vitro, taken from a patient treated with pembrolizumab. The receptors were gathered from an adult with mismatch repair-deficient cancer.

This clone was seen a few times. The rearrangement links TRBV2 to TRBJ1-3; the D gene is possibly TRBD1 (5 bases). Per germline, CDR1 SNHLY and CDR2 FYNNEI. This CDR3 region has 15 residues. Trimming shortened V by 6 bases and J by 3 bases, and 15 bases separated the two germline ends. The CDR3 nucleotides are TGTGCCAGCAGGGCCTTCGGGGGTAGTGGAAACACCATATATTTT. Amino acids: CASRAFGGSGNTIYF.

The chain combines TRBV28 with TRBJ2-5, with 8 bases fitting TRBD2. V was clipped by 4 bases and J by 5 bases; unmatched bases: 9. Germline V gene data show CDR1 as MDHEN and CDR2 as SYDVKM. CDR3 length: 15 residues. The CDR3 coding sequence is TGTGCCAGCAGTTCGGGACTAGGGGAGTCCGAGACCCAGTACTTC. Amino acid sequence: CASSSGLGESETQYF.